This T cell receptor (beta chain) was recovered during a study of regulatory T cells in long-lasting Graves disease. Documented time point: newly diagnosed GD, antithyroid drugs for less than 3 months. With RNA extracted from PBMCs as input, the TCR library was made. A remark on this clonotype: Its antigen is not known.

CDR3-region Arm-PCR and iRepertoire HTBI primers produced the TCR beta libraries. TCRdb reanalysed the multiplex PCR reads using MiXCR and keeps one entry per CDR3 protein. The repertoire consists of approximately 460,000 distinct CDR3 sequences, with about 16% occurring once and the leading ten covering around a tenth. Study observations and caveats: Peripheral blood was the sole material, not thyroid tissue.

These data were also reused for a study on T cells in Graves' hyperthyroidism and ophthalmopathy.

This sample comprised peripheral blood mononuclear cells (PBMCs), obtained at new diagnosis, from a patient treated with antithyroid drugs. This TCR was recovered from a woman in her thirties with Graves disease.

CDR3 nucleotide sequence: TGTGCCATCAGTGATATAGGAGGGGGTAGTGAAAAACTGTTTTTT. Translation: CAISDIGGGSEKLFF. The chain recombines TRBV10-3 with TRBJ1-4; D is perhaps TRBD1 (6 bases). Between the trimmed V and J ends, which lost 3 bases and 7 bases, there was a span of 15 bases. The germline gives CDR1 ENHRY, CDR2 SYGVKD. The CDR3 is made up of 15 amino acids.